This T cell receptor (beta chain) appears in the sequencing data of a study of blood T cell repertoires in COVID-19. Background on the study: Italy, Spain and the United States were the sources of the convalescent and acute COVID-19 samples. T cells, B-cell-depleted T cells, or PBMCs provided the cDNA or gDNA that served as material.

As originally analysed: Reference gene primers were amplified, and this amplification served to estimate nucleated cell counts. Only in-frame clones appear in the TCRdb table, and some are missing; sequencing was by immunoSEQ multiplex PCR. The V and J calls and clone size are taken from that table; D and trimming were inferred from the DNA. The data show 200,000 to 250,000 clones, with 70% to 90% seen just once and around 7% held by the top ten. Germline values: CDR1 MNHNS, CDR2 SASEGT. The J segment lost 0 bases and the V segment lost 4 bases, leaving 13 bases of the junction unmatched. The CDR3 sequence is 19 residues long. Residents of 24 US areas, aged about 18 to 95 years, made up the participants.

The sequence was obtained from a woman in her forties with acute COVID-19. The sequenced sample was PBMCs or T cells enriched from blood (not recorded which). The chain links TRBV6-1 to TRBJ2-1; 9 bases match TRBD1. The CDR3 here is CASSGLGTGRLSSYNEQFF. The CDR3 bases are TGTGCCAGCAGTGGCTTAGGGACAGGGCGATTAAGCTCCTACAATGAGCAGTTCTTC.